Listed below are T cell receptor beta chains from one sample, sequenced in a study of cytomegalovirus exposure and HLA in healthy donors. Profiled with immunoSEQ multiplex PCR; TCRdb holds only in-frame clones, not every one. Here the sample spans some 200,000 clones, 65% to 85% being singletons. The sequenced sample consisted of PBMCs. All receptors derive from a man aged 45-65 years in good health and CMV-seronegative. CDR3s include the opening cysteine and the closing phenylalanine or tryptophan. The D gene is left open where the match is weak. Clone sizes are given selectively: once, few, many, or a class where the clone is expanded.

v_call: TRBV2; clone_size: NA; j_call: TRBJ2-1; d_call: TRBD1; cdr3_nt: TGTGCCGGCACCAGACAGGGGGCGAGCAATGAGCAGTTCTTC; cdr3_aa: CAGTRQGASNEQFF
v_call: TRBV5-5; clone_size: NA; j_call: TRBJ1-3; d_call: NA; cdr3_nt: TGTGCCAGCAGCTTTGAGGGAAACACCATATATTTT; cdr3_aa: CASSFEGNTIYF
v_call: TRBV5-1; clone_size: few; j_call: TRBJ1-1; d_call: NA; cdr3_nt: TGCGCCAGCAGCCACGGGAGTAACACTGAAGCTTTCTTT; cdr3_aa: CASSHGSNTEAFF
v_call: TRBV11-3; clone_size: NA; j_call: TRBJ2-5; d_call: TRBD1; cdr3_nt: TGTGCCAGCAGCGCCCGGGACAGCAAGTTCCCAGAGACCCAGTACTTC; cdr3_aa: CASSARDSKFPETQYF
v_call: TRBV29-1; clone_size: NA; j_call: TRBJ2-7; d_call: NA; cdr3_nt: TGCAGCGTGGCCCAGGGGAACGAGCAGTACTTC; cdr3_aa: CSVAQGNEQYF
v_call: TRBV29-1; clone_size: NA; j_call: TRBJ2-1; d_call: TRBD2; cdr3_nt: TGCAGCGTTGAAGCCTACTTAGCGGGGAGTTCCTACAATGAGCAGTTCTTC; cdr3_aa: CSVEAYLAGSSYNEQFF
v_call: TRBV29-1; clone_size: once; j_call: TRBJ1-5; d_call: NA; cdr3_nt: TGCAGTGGGGTATTCGGGGGGCTCAATCAGCCCCAGCATTTT; cdr3_aa: CSGVFGGLNQPQHF
v_call: TRBV14; clone_size: NA; j_call: TRBJ2-1; d_call: NA; cdr3_nt: TGTGCCAGCAGGATGGGCGTTGAGCAGTTCTTC; cdr3_aa: CASRMGVEQFF
v_call: TRBV6-5; clone_size: NA; j_call: TRBJ1-2; d_call: NA; cdr3_nt: TGTGCCAGCAGTACTCCCGACTATGGCTACACCTTC; cdr3_aa: CASSTPDYGYTF
v_call: TRBV12-5; clone_size: once; j_call: TRBJ2-7; d_call: NA; cdr3_nt: TGTGCTAGTCGTGAGACAGTCTACGAGCAGTACTTC; cdr3_aa: CASRETVYEQYF
v_call: TRBV6-5; clone_size: NA; j_call: TRBJ1-2; d_call: NA; cdr3_nt: TGTGCCAGCAGTTACTCTCCACCAGGCCTCTATGGCTACACCTTC; cdr3_aa: CASSYSPPGLYGYTF
v_call: TRBV11-2; clone_size: NA; j_call: TRBJ2-1; d_call: TRBD1; cdr3_nt: TGTGCCAGCACCCCGGACAGGACCAATGAGCAGTTCTTC; cdr3_aa: CASTPDRTNEQFF
v_call: TRBV9; clone_size: few; j_call: TRBJ1-4; d_call: TRBD1; cdr3_nt: TGTGCCAGCAGCGCGGGGTCGCGGACAGGGTTAGAAAAACTGTTTTTT; cdr3_aa: CASSAGSRTGLEKLFF
v_call: TRBV27; clone_size: once; j_call: TRBJ2-7; d_call: NA; cdr3_nt: TGTGCCAGCAGTTGGGACAAGGCCTACGAGCAGTACTTC; cdr3_aa: CASSWDKAYEQYF
v_call: TRBV27; clone_size: NA; j_call: TRBJ1-2; d_call: NA; cdr3_nt: TGTGCCAGCAGTTTACTGCTAACCTTC; cdr3_aa: CASSLLLTF
v_call: TRBV6-6; clone_size: NA; j_call: TRBJ2-7; d_call: TRBD2; cdr3_nt: TGTGCCAGCAGTCTTGGGACTAGCGGTACCTACGAGCAGTACTTC; cdr3_aa: CASSLGTSGTYEQYF
v_call: TRBV29-1; clone_size: NA; j_call: TRBJ2-3; d_call: TRBD1; cdr3_nt: TGCAGCGTGGACAGGGGCGGGGGAACAGATACGCAGTATTTT; cdr3_aa: CSVDRGGGTDTQYF
v_call: TRBV5-1; clone_size: NA; j_call: TRBJ2-5; d_call: NA; cdr3_nt: TGCGCCAGCAGCTTGGACCCGGGAGTAGAGACCCAGTACTTC; cdr3_aa: CASSLDPGVETQYF
v_call: TRBV4-1; clone_size: NA; j_call: TRBJ2-2; d_call: TRBD2; cdr3_nt: TGCGCCAGCAGCCAAGATGGCGGGGGGTACTCGAACACCGGGGAGCTGTTTTTT; cdr3_aa: CASSQDGGGYSNTGELFF
v_call: TRBV6-6; clone_size: NA; j_call: TRBJ1-1; d_call: NA; cdr3_nt: TGTGCCAGCAGTTACTCGGGGGGGACCGGTGAAGCTTTCTTT; cdr3_aa: CASSYSGGTGEAFF
v_call: TRBV7-9; clone_size: NA; j_call: TRBJ2-3; d_call: NA; cdr3_nt: TGTGCCAGCAGCTTAGGAACGACGGGTTATACGCAGTATTTT; cdr3_aa: CASSLGTTGYTQYF
v_call: TRBV7-9; clone_size: NA; j_call: TRBJ2-5; d_call: NA; cdr3_nt: TGTTCCAGCAGCTTACCCGGAGGAACCCAGTACTTC; cdr3_aa: CSSSLPGGTQYF
v_call: TRBV20-1; clone_size: few; j_call: TRBJ2-3; d_call: NA; cdr3_nt: TGCAGTGCTAGCTGGCCGGGAGCGCAGTATTTT; cdr3_aa: CSASWPGAQYF
v_call: TRBV7-8; clone_size: NA; j_call: TRBJ1-1; d_call: TRBD1; cdr3_nt: TGTGCCAGCAGCCAACGGACAGGGGGCCCTGAAGCTTTCTTT; cdr3_aa: CASSQRTGGPEAFF
v_call: TRBV5-1; clone_size: NA; j_call: TRBJ2-7; d_call: TRBD1; cdr3_nt: TGCGCCAGCAGCTCAGTGGGACAGAGCTCCTACGAGCAGTACTTC; cdr3_aa: CASSSVGQSSYEQYF
v_call: TRBV18; clone_size: NA; j_call: TRBJ1-1; d_call: TRBD1; cdr3_nt: TGTGCCAGCTCACCACCGATGACAGGGGGCGGTTATACTGAAGCTTTCTTT; cdr3_aa: CASSPPMTGGGYTEAFF
v_call: TRBV30; clone_size: few; j_call: TRBJ2-7; d_call: TRBD2; cdr3_nt: TGTGCCTGGAAGTCTAGCGGGAGCTCCTACGAGCAGTACTTC; cdr3_aa: CAWKSSGSSYEQYF
v_call: TRBV5-6; clone_size: NA; j_call: TRBJ2-7; d_call: TRBD1; cdr3_nt: TGTGCCAGCAGCCCCGGGACAGGGTCCTACGAGCAGTACTTC; cdr3_aa: CASSPGTGSYEQYF
v_call: TRBV7-8; clone_size: NA; j_call: TRBJ2-7; d_call: TRBD2; cdr3_nt: TGTGCCAGCAGCCTCGATGTGACTAGCGGAGGCTCCTACGAGCAGTACTTC; cdr3_aa: CASSLDVTSGGSYEQYF
v_call: TRBV20-1; clone_size: NA; j_call: TRBJ2-2; d_call: NA; cdr3_nt: TGCAGTGTGCCCGGGTTCGGGGAGCTGTTTTTT; cdr3_aa: CSVPGFGELFF
v_call: TRBV27; clone_size: NA; j_call: TRBJ2-2; d_call: NA; cdr3_nt: TGTGCCAGCACTAACCCCCGGCTAGGCGGCGGGGAGCTGTTTTTT; cdr3_aa: CASTNPRLGGGELFF
v_call: TRBV2; clone_size: NA; j_call: TRBJ2-7; d_call: TRBD1; cdr3_nt: TGTGCCAGCAGTGAAAGGTGGGACAGCTACGAGCAGTACTTC; cdr3_aa: CASSERWDSYEQYF
v_call: TRBV11-2; clone_size: few; j_call: TRBJ1-1; d_call: NA; cdr3_nt: TGTGCCAGCAGCCAGAACACTGAAGCTTTCTTT; cdr3_aa: CASSQNTEAFF
v_call: TRBV6-5; clone_size: once; j_call: TRBJ1-6; d_call: NA; cdr3_nt: TGTGCCAGCAGTTACCGTAGGGGCAGGGATTCACCCCTCCACTTT; cdr3_aa: CASSYRRGRDSPLHF
v_call: TRBV5-1; clone_size: NA; j_call: TRBJ1-1; d_call: NA; cdr3_nt: TGCGCCAGCAGCTTGCGTGTCGACACTGAAGCTTTCTTT; cdr3_aa: CASSLRVDTEAFF
v_call: TRBV2; clone_size: NA; j_call: TRBJ1-6; d_call: NA; cdr3_nt: TGTGCCAGCAGGCGGACAAGGGGTTCACCCCTCCACTTT; cdr3_aa: CASRRTRGSPLHF
v_call: TRBV7-9; clone_size: NA; j_call: TRBJ1-2; d_call: NA; cdr3_nt: TGTGCCAGCAGCCCCGGGACTAACTATGGCTACACCTTC; cdr3_aa: CASSPGTNYGYTF
v_call: TRBV4-1; clone_size: NA; j_call: TRBJ2-7; d_call: TRBD1; cdr3_nt: TGCGCCAGCAGCCTAAGACAGGGGGCCCCCTACGAGCAGTACTTC; cdr3_aa: CASSLRQGAPYEQYF
v_call: TRBV19; clone_size: NA; j_call: TRBJ2-2; d_call: TRBD2; cdr3_nt: TGTGCCAGTAGTAGGGCGGGAGTGCCCGGGGAGCTGTTTTTT; cdr3_aa: CASSRAGVPGELFF
v_call: TRBV5-1; clone_size: NA; j_call: TRBJ2-1; d_call: TRBD2; cdr3_nt: TGCGCCAGCAGCTCAGGACTAGCGGGAGCCAATGAGCAGTTCTTC; cdr3_aa: CASSSGLAGANEQFF
v_call: TRBV11-3; clone_size: once; j_call: TRBJ2-3; d_call: NA; cdr3_nt: TGTGCCAGCAGCTTTAGCGGAGACACAGATACGCAGTATTTT; cdr3_aa: CASSFSGDTDTQYF
v_call: TRBV7-2; clone_size: NA; j_call: TRBJ2-6; d_call: TRBD1; cdr3_nt: TGTGCCAGCAGCGCACAGGGGAACTGGCTCTCTGGGGCCAACGTCCTGACTTTC; cdr3_aa: CASSAQGNWLSGANVLTF
v_call: TRBV7-8; clone_size: NA; j_call: TRBJ1-1; d_call: NA; cdr3_nt: TGTGCCAGCAGCCTCTCGCAGCGCCTCAATACGTTCGGTGAAGCTTTCTTT; cdr3_aa: CASSLSQRLNTFGEAFF
v_call: TRBV5-6; clone_size: NA; j_call: TRBJ1-6; d_call: NA; cdr3_nt: TGTGCCAGCAGCCCCGAGGTTGATAATTCACCCCTCCACTTT; cdr3_aa: CASSPEVDNSPLHF
v_call: TRBV7-9; clone_size: NA; j_call: TRBJ2-3; d_call: NA; cdr3_nt: TGTGCCAGCAGCGTCAGTACAGATACGCAGTATTTT; cdr3_aa: CASSVSTDTQYF
v_call: TRBV25-1; clone_size: NA; j_call: TRBJ2-7; d_call: TRBD1; cdr3_nt: TGTGCCAGCAGAGGACAGGGCGGCTACGAGCAGTACTTC; cdr3_aa: CASRGQGGYEQYF
v_call: TRBV15; clone_size: NA; j_call: TRBJ2-1; d_call: TRBD2; cdr3_nt: TGTGCCACCAGCAGAGATGTGAACGGGAGGCCGAGCTCCTACAATGAGCAGTTCTTC; cdr3_aa: CATSRDVNGRPSSYNEQFF
v_call: TRBV2; clone_size: NA; j_call: TRBJ1-5; d_call: NA; cdr3_nt: TGTGCCAGCAGTGAAGCCAGGGCAGGCAATCAGCCCCAGCATTTT; cdr3_aa: CASSEARAGNQPQHF
v_call: TRBV27; clone_size: once; j_call: TRBJ2-2; d_call: TRBD2; cdr3_nt: TGTGCCAGCAGTCTCTGGAGACTAGCGCGAACCACCGGGGAGCTGTTTTTT; cdr3_aa: CASSLWRLARTTGELFF
v_call: TRBV5-1; clone_size: NA; j_call: TRBJ2-1; d_call: NA; cdr3_nt: TGCGCCAGCGTAGCGGATCGATTCAATGAGCAGTTCTTC; cdr3_aa: CASVADRFNEQFF
v_call: TRBV6-1; clone_size: NA; j_call: TRBJ1-1; d_call: TRBD1; cdr3_nt: TGTGCCAGCAGTGAAGCGACCGGGACAGGGACTTTTGCAGCTTTCTTT; cdr3_aa: CASSEATGTGTFAAFF